The rows below give T cell receptor beta chains drawn from one sample of a study of cytomegalovirus exposure and HLA in healthy donors. Profiled with immunoSEQ multiplex PCR; TCRdb holds only in-frame clones, not every one. Among approximately 170,000 clones listed, 60% to 85% were seen once. The specimen sequenced was PBMCs. These receptors all stem from a male donor in good health and CMV-seropositive. CDR3s include the opening cysteine and the closing phenylalanine or tryptophan. D genes are given only for firm matches. Not every row has a clone size; where given, it reads once, few, many or a size class.

V: TRBV7-6; J: TRBJ1-1; D: TRBD1; size: -; CDR3: CASSRPGTGNTEAFF; DNA: TGTGCCAGCAGCCGACCCGGGACAGGGAACACTGAAGCTTTCTTT
V: TRBV27; J: TRBJ1-1; D: -; size: -; CDR3: CASSLTGGTEAFF; DNA: TGTGCCAGCAGTCTAACAGGTGGCACTGAAGCTTTCTTT
V: TRBV2; J: TRBJ1-1; D: TRBD1; size: few; CDR3: CASSVDRGWDTEAFF; DNA: TGTGCCAGCAGTGTTGACAGGGGTTGGGACACTGAAGCTTTCTTT
V: TRBV2; J: TRBJ1-2; D: -; size: few; CDR3: CASSQNVLIDGYTF; DNA: TGTGCCAGCAGCCAAAACGTTCTAATTGATGGCTACACCTTC
V: TRBV2; J: TRBJ2-3; D: TRBD2; size: few; CDR3: CASSEAGRVAGGSDTQYF; DNA: TGTGCCAGCAGTGAAGCGGGCCGGGTAGCGGGGGGGTCAGATACGCAGTATTTT
V: TRBV5-6; J: TRBJ2-3; D: TRBD1; size: -; CDR3: CASSQQGEVADTQYF; DNA: TGTGCCAGCAGCCAACAGGGGGAAGTCGCAGATACGCAGTATTTT
V: TRBV2; J: TRBJ1-2; D: -; size: -; CDR3: CANLDTQELYGYTF; DNA: TGTGCCAACCTGGACACACAGGAGCTCTATGGCTACACCTTC
V: TRBV6-6; J: TRBJ2-3; D: TRBD2; size: few; CDR3: CASSYRLAPKGDTQYF; DNA: TGTGCCAGCAGTTACCGACTAGCACCAAAGGGAGATACGCAGTATTTT
V: TRBV4-2; J: TRBJ2-7; D: -; size: -; CDR3: CASSQERAAKKQYF; DNA: TGTGCCAGCAGCCAAGAGCGGGCAGCGAAGAAGCAGTACTTC
V: TRBV6-5; J: TRBJ2-6; D: -; size: few; CDR3: CASSLQGPGANVLTF; DNA: TGTGCCAGCAGTTTACAGGGCCCGGGGGCCAACGTCCTGACTTTC
V: TRBV30; J: TRBJ1-2; D: -; size: -; CDR3: CAWSVRPLDKSRYGYTF; DNA: TGTGCCTGGAGTGTACGCCCGCTCGACAAGAGCAGGTATGGCTACACCTTC
V: TRBV5-1; J: TRBJ2-2; D: -; size: -; CDR3: CASSLGGTGELFF; DNA: TGCGCCAGCAGCTTGGGCGGGACCGGGGAGCTGTTTTTT
V: TRBV5-1; J: TRBJ1-1; D: -; size: -; CDR3: CASSLVTDTEAFF; DNA: TGCGCCAGCAGCTTGGTAACGGACACTGAAGCTTTCTTT
V: TRBV19; J: TRBJ2-6; D: -; size: -; CDR3: CASRGGSSGANVLTF; DNA: TGTGCCAGTAGGGGAGGATCCTCTGGGGCCAACGTCCTGACTTTC
V: TRBV15; J: TRBJ2-3; D: -; size: few; CDR3: CATGARDGTDTQYF; DNA: TGTGCCACTGGAGCGCGTGATGGCACAGATACGCAGTATTTT
V: TRBV5-6; J: TRBJ1-1; D: -; size: -; CDR3: CASSLDRTIEAFF; DNA: TGTGCCAGCAGCTTGGATCGGACTATTGAAGCCTTCTTT
V: TRBV29-1; J: TRBJ1-2; D: -; size: -; CDR3: CSVEDRGNHGYTF; DNA: TGCAGCGTTGAAGATCGGGGTAACCATGGCTACACCTTC
V: TRBV27; J: TRBJ1-2; D: -; size: -; CDR3: CASSFSGVNYGYTF; DNA: TGTGCCAGCAGTTTCTCGGGGGTGAACTATGGCTACACCTTC
V: TRBV19; J: TRBJ2-1; D: -; size: -; CDR3: CASSIQARQLSGNEQFF; DNA: TGTGCCAGTAGTATACAGGCCCGGCAACTAAGCGGAAATGAGCAGTTCTTC
V: TRBV2; J: TRBJ1-1; D: TRBD1; size: few; CDR3: CASSPRTGSAEAFF; DNA: TGTGCCAGCAGCCCCCGGACAGGGAGCGCTGAAGCTTTCTTT
V: TRBV12-5; J: TRBJ1-3; D: -; size: -; CDR3: CASGLPPQKWSGNTIYF; DNA: TGTGCTAGTGGTTTGCCACCCCAGAAATGGTCGGGAAACACCATATATTTT
V: TRBV18; J: TRBJ2-2; D: TRBD1; size: once; CDR3: CASSPGQGNTGELFF; DNA: TGTGCCAGCTCACCGGGACAGGGGAACACCGGGGAGCTGTTTTTT
V: TRBV29-1; J: TRBJ2-7; D: TRBD2; size: -; CDR3: CSAGGGASYEQYF; DNA: TGCAGCGCTGGGGGGGGTGCCTCCTACGAGCAGTACTTC
V: TRBV5-6; J: TRBJ2-7; D: TRBD2; size: few; CDR3: CASMGGGARYEQYF; DNA: TGTGCCAGCATGGGGGGAGGGGCACGCTACGAGCAGTACTTC
V: TRBV9; J: TRBJ2-1; D: -; size: -; CDR3: CASSPLRGSSYNEQFF; DNA: TGTGCCAGCAGCCCCCTCCGAGGGAGCTCCTACAATGAGCAGTTCTTC
V: TRBV6-1; J: TRBJ2-1; D: TRBD1; size: once; CDR3: CASSVTGGVNEQFF; DNA: TGTGCCAGCAGTGTGACAGGGGGCGTGAATGAGCAGTTCTTC
V: TRBV18; J: TRBJ1-3; D: TRBD1; size: few; CDR3: CASSRQGTSSGNTIYF; DNA: TGTGCCAGCTCACGACAGGGTACGAGCTCTGGAAACACCATATATTTT
V: TRBV25-1; J: TRBJ2-7; D: TRBD1; size: -; CDR3: CASRRLGRGRKTHEQYF; DNA: TGTGCCAGCAGGAGATTAGGTAGGGGGCGAAAGACCCACGAGCAGTACTTC
V: TRBV25-1; J: TRBJ2-2; D: -; size: -; CDR3: CASSEVDIYTGELFF; DNA: TGTGCCAGCAGTGAAGTGGACATCTACACCGGGGAGCTGTTTTTT
V: TRBV7-3; J: TRBJ2-3; D: -; size: -; CDR3: CASSLLGPSTDTQYF; DNA: TGTGCCAGCAGCTTACTGGGCCCCAGCACAGATACGCAGTATTTT
V: TRBV19; J: TRBJ1-2; D: TRBD1; size: -; CDR3: CASSRRDRANYGYTF; DNA: TGTGCCAGTAGTAGAAGGGACAGGGCGAACTATGGCTACACCTTC
V: TRBV7-7; J: TRBJ2-3; D: TRBD2; size: -; CDR3: CASSLAGTSVDTQYF; DNA: TGTGCTAGCAGCCTGGCCGGGACTAGTGTAGATACGCAGTATTTT
V: TRBV5-5; J: TRBJ2-5; D: -; size: -; CDR3: CASSLEARETQYF; DNA: TGTGCCAGCAGCTTAGAGGCTAGAGAGACCCAGTACTTC
V: TRBV4-1; J: TRBJ2-3; D: TRBD1; size: -; CDR3: CASSPKTISQGLGTDTQYF; DNA: TGCGCCAGCAGCCCTAAGACGATTTCACAGGGGCTTGGCACAGATACGCAGTATTTT
V: TRBV4-1; J: TRBJ1-1; D: TRBD1; size: -; CDR3: CASRPTGDTEAFF; DNA: TGCGCCAGCAGGCCTACAGGGGACACTGAAGCTTTCTTT
V: TRBV9; J: TRBJ2-7; D: TRBD1; size: -; CDR3: CASSSSGQDYEQYF; DNA: TGTGCCAGCAGCTCCTCGGGACAGGACTACGAGCAGTACTTC
V: TRBV7-3; J: TRBJ2-7; D: TRBD2; size: -; CDR3: CASSPVGGGAYEQYF; DNA: TGTGCCAGCAGCCCCGTGGGCGGGGGGGCCTACGAGCAGTACTTC
V: TRBV19; J: TRBJ1-6; D: TRBD1; size: once; CDR3: CASSISAGTGGSSPLHF; DNA: TGTGCCAGTAGTATATCCGCGGGGACAGGGGGGAGTTCACCCCTCCACTTT
V: TRBV29-1; J: TRBJ2-7; D: -; size: once; CDR3: CSVALTGNFDEQYF; DNA: TGCAGCGTTGCCCTAACAGGGAACTTCGACGAGCAGTACTTC
V: TRBV9; J: TRBJ2-2; D: -; size: -; CDR3: CASSVEYTGELFF; DNA: TGTGCCAGCAGCGTCGAGTACACCGGGGAGCTGTTTTTT
V: TRBV4-1; J: TRBJ1-2; D: TRBD1; size: -; CDR3: CASSTGVGNYGYTF; DNA: TGCGCCAGCAGCACAGGGGTGGGGAACTATGGCTACACCTTC
V: TRBV5-4; J: TRBJ2-7; D: -; size: few; CDR3: CASSLPGWSSYEQYF; DNA: TGTGCCAGCAGCTTGCCGGGGTGGAGCTCCTACGAGCAGTACTTC
V: TRBV6-5; J: TRBJ2-7; D: -; size: few; CDR3: CASSYRQNSYEQYF; DNA: TGTGCCAGCAGTTATCGTCAGAACTCCTACGAGCAGTACTTC
V: TRBV19; J: TRBJ2-3; D: TRBD2; size: -; CDR3: CASSTLASGDTDTQYF; DNA: TGTGCCAGTAGTACCCTAGCTAGCGGTGACACAGATACGCAGTATTTT
V: TRBV19; J: TRBJ2-2; D: TRBD2; size: -; CDR3: CASADGTSVTGELFF; DNA: TGTGCCAGTGCTGACGGGACTAGCGTCACCGGGGAGCTGTTTTTT
V: TRBV2; J: TRBJ2-1; D: -; size: -; CDR3: CASSEGRRQFF; DNA: TGTGCCAGCAGTGAGGGGCGTAGGCAGTTCTTC
V: TRBV27; J: TRBJ2-7; D: -; size: once; CDR3: CASSLITSPKDEQYF; DNA: TGTGCCAGCAGTTTAATTACTAGCCCCAAGGACGAGCAGTACTTC
V: TRBV30; J: TRBJ1-2; D: -; size: -; CDR3: CAWIRGGAYGYTF; DNA: TGTGCCTGGATTCGAGGGGGTGCCTATGGCTACACCTTC
V: TRBV7-9; J: TRBJ2-7; D: -; size: -; CDR3: CASSLSTIYEQYF; DNA: TGTGCCAGCAGCTTAAGCACTATCTACGAGCAGTACTTC
V: TRBV5-1; J: TRBJ2-1; D: -; size: -; CDR3: CASSLAGGVTYNEQFF; DNA: TGCGCCAGCAGCTTGGCCGGCGGGGTAACCTACAATGAGCAGTTCTTC
V: TRBV18; J: TRBJ1-1; D: -; size: -; CDR3: CASSPGGAMNTEAFF; DNA: TGTGCCAGCTCACCAGGGGGGGCAATGAACACTGAAGCTTTCTTT
V: TRBV18; J: TRBJ1-1; D: TRBD1; size: -; CDR3: CASSPWDRGVMNTEAFF; DNA: TGTGCCAGCTCACCCTGGGACAGGGGGGTAATGAACACTGAAGCTTTCTTT
V: TRBV5-4; J: TRBJ1-1; D: -; size: -; CDR3: CASTSGSGTEAFF; DNA: TGTGCCAGCACCTCAGGTAGCGGAACTGAAGCTTTCTTT
V: TRBV2; J: TRBJ1-2; D: TRBD1; size: -; CDR3: CASSEGTAVKGYTF; DNA: TGTGCCAGCAGTGAGGGGACAGCCGTCAAGGGCTACACCTTC
V: TRBV9; J: TRBJ2-1; D: TRBD2; size: -; CDR3: CASSVVPSGGNNEQFF; DNA: TGTGCCAGCAGCGTAGTGCCTAGCGGGGGGAACAATGAGCAGTTCTTC
V: TRBV7-2; J: TRBJ1-2; D: -; size: once; CDR3: CASSSDTGGVGYTF; DNA: TGTGCCAGCAGCTCGGACACCGGGGGGGTGGGCTACACCTTC